The TCR beta chain described here comes from a study of T-cell memory formation after mild COVID-19. In the study overall: Largely, TCR clusters stayed within a single donor. Study-wide results and caveats: Clones contracting day 15 to 85 were balanced CD4/CD8; later expanders leaned CD4+. Proof of SARS-CoV-2 specificity was absent for the second-wave clones that crested on day 37.

5'RACE, which relied on constant-segment primers, yielded TCR alpha and TCR beta cDNA libraries carrying sample barcodes and UMIs. TCRdb analysed the 5' RACE reads with MiXCR anew, one entry per CDR3 protein. This table holds approximately 260,000 distinct CDR3 sequences, approximately 19% found once. Trimming removed 5 bases from V and 9 bases from J, with 8 bases in between. Per the germline V gene, CDR1 is MDHEN and CDR2 is SYDVKM. The CDR3 is made up of 11 amino acids. With respect to this clonotype: What it binds is not known.

The TCR originated in a man aged 18 to 29 who had mild COVID-19 (a few samples of this study predate the infection). Cell type and time point are not known. What was sequenced was PBMCs or a T cell subset sorted from them (not recorded which). V gene TRBV28 combines with J gene TRBJ2-1; no clear D gene. CDR3: CASSLLGEQFF. DNA of the CDR3: TGTGCCAGCAGTCTCTTAGGTGAGCAGTTCTTC. The full variable domain, in which reference TRBV28 and TRBJ2-1 provide the parts outside the CDR3, is DVKVTQSSRYLVKRTGEKVFLECVQDMDHENMFWYRQDPGLGLRLIYFSYDVKMKEKGDIPEGYSVSREKKERFSLILESASTNQTSMYLCASSLLGEQFFGPGTRLTVL.